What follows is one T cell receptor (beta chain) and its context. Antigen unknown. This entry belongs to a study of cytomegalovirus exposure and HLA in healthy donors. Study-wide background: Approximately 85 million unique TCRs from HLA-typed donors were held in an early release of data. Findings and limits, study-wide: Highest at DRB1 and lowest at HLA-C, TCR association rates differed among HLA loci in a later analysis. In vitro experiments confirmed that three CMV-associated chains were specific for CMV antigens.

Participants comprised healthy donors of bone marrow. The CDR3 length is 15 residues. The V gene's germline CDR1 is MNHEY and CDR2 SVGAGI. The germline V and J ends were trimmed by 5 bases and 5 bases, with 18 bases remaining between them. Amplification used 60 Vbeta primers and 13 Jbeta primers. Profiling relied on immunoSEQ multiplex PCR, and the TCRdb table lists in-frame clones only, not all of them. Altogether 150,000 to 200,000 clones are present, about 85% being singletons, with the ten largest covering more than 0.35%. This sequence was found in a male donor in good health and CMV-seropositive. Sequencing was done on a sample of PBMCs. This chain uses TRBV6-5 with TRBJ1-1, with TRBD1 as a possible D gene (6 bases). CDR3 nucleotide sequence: TGTGCCAGCAGTGGTAGGGCACAGGGTGGGACTGAAGCTTTCTTT. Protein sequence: CASSGRAQGGTEAFF.